These T cell receptor beta chains were read from a single sample in a study of blood T cell repertoires in COVID-19. Assay used: immunoSEQ multiplex PCR; TCRdb lists only in-frame clones, some missing. In the table there are 250,000 to 400,000 clones, approximately 88% of which are singletons. Sequenced: peripheral blood. The receptors shown here come from a woman aged 25 to 39 with COVID-19, enrolled during active disease. Both conserved end residues are part of each CDR3. Each record gives: clone size, D gene, J gene, V gene, CDR3 protein, CDR3 DNA. D genes are given only for firm matches. A row's size may be missing; if present it is once, few, many or a size class.

abundance: -; d_gene: TRBD1; j_gene: TRBJ1-2; v_gene: TRBV18; CDR3aa: CASSPSGTGGNGYTF; CDR3nt: TGTGCCAGCTCACCATCCGGGACAGGGGGCAATGGCTACACCTTC
abundance: once; d_gene: TRBD1; j_gene: TRBJ1-1; v_gene: TRBV6-6; CDR3aa: CASSYPRTGANTEAFF; CDR3nt: TGTGCCAGCAGTTACCCTAGAACAGGGGCGAACACTGAAGCTTTCTTT
abundance: -; d_gene: -; j_gene: TRBJ1-1; v_gene: TRBV5-1; CDR3aa: CASSLVGGSNTEAFF; CDR3nt: TGCGCCAGCAGCTTGGTTGGAGGATCGAACACTGAAGCTTTCTTT
abundance: -; d_gene: -; j_gene: TRBJ2-1; v_gene: TRBV2; CDR3aa: CASSAGSSYNEQFF; CDR3nt: TGTGCCAGCAGTGCAGGAAGCTCCTACAATGAGCAGTTCTTC
abundance: -; d_gene: TRBD2; j_gene: TRBJ2-7; v_gene: TRBV6-2/TRBV6-3; CDR3aa: CASSRTSGVSYEQYF; CDR3nt: TGTGCCAGCAGTAGGACTAGCGGTGTGTCCTACGAGCAGTACTTC
abundance: -; d_gene: -; j_gene: TRBJ2-3; v_gene: TRBV10-2; CDR3aa: CASSELNTQYF; CDR3nt: TGCGCCAGCAGTGAGTTAAATACGCAGTATTTT
abundance: -; d_gene: -; j_gene: TRBJ1-5; v_gene: TRBV28; CDR3aa: CASSLSTANQPQHF; CDR3nt: TGTGCCAGCAGTTTATCGACAGCAAATCAGCCCCAGCATTTT
abundance: -; d_gene: -; j_gene: TRBJ2-3; v_gene: TRBV4-1; CDR3aa: CASSHRAATDTQYF; CDR3nt: TGCGCCAGCAGCCACAGAGCGGCCACAGATACGCAGTATTTT
abundance: -; d_gene: -; j_gene: TRBJ2-6; v_gene: TRBV5-1; CDR3aa: CASKGGSISGANVLTF; CDR3nt: TGCGCCAGCAAAGGAGGGTCCATCTCTGGGGCCAACGTCCTGACTTTC
abundance: once; d_gene: TRBD2; j_gene: TRBJ2-5; v_gene: TRBV9; CDR3aa: CASSPGGLAIKETQYF; CDR3nt: TGTGCCAGCAGCCCCGGGGGACTAGCTATCAAAGAGACCCAGTACTTC
abundance: -; d_gene: TRBD1; j_gene: TRBJ2-5; v_gene: TRBV29-1; CDR3aa: CSVEGTGRETQYF; CDR3nt: TGCAGCGTTGAAGGGACAGGGCGAGAGACCCAGTACTTC
abundance: -; d_gene: -; j_gene: TRBJ1-1; v_gene: TRBV28; CDR3aa: CASSLGTLTEAFF; CDR3nt: TGTGCCAGCAGTTTAGGGACTCTCACTGAAGCTTTCTTT
abundance: -; d_gene: TRBD2; j_gene: TRBJ2-3; v_gene: TRBV7-9; CDR3aa: CASRRGGSTDTQYF; CDR3nt: TGTGCCAGCAGGCGGGGGGGATCCACAGATACGCAGTATTTT
abundance: -; d_gene: -; j_gene: TRBJ1-1; v_gene: TRBV27; CDR3aa: CASSLFPGGPTEAFF; CDR3nt: TGTGCCAGCAGTTTATTTCCCGGAGGGCCCACTGAAGCTTTCTTT
abundance: -; d_gene: -; j_gene: TRBJ1-1; v_gene: TRBV3-1/TRBV3-2; CDR3aa: CASSHLDRHEAFF; CDR3nt: TGTGCCAGCAGCCACCTAGACAGACATGAAGCTTTCTTT
abundance: -; d_gene: -; j_gene: TRBJ1-2; v_gene: TRBV27; CDR3aa: CASSLSAGRQPYGYTF; CDR3nt: TGTGCCAGCAGTTTATCGGCAGGCCGCCAGCCCTATGGCTACACCTTC
abundance: -; d_gene: -; j_gene: TRBJ2-3; v_gene: TRBV4-1; CDR3aa: CASSLSRDIHTSTDTQYF; CDR3nt: TGCGCCAGCAGCCTCAGCCGGGACATCCATACAAGCACAGATACGCAGTATTTT
abundance: -; d_gene: TRBD1; j_gene: TRBJ1-5; v_gene: TRBV19; CDR3aa: CASSAQGGGNQPQHF; CDR3nt: TGTGCCAGTAGTGCACAGGGGGGCGGCAATCAGCCCCAGCATTTT
abundance: -; d_gene: -; j_gene: TRBJ1-5; v_gene: TRBV5-1; CDR3aa: CASSPTSRDNQPQHF; CDR3nt: TGCGCCAGCAGCCCCACGAGCAGGGACAATCAGCCCCAGCATTTT
abundance: -; d_gene: TRBD2; j_gene: TRBJ2-2; v_gene: TRBV3-1/TRBV3-2; CDR3aa: CASSPSGGAYTGELFF; CDR3nt: TGTGCCAGCAGCCCTAGCGGGGGGGCTTACACCGGGGAGCTGTTTTTT
abundance: -; d_gene: -; j_gene: TRBJ2-3; v_gene: TRBV19; CDR3aa: CASSIVPRGSTDTQYF; CDR3nt: TGTGCCAGTAGTATAGTCCCTCGGGGGAGCACAGATACGCAGTATTTT
abundance: -; d_gene: -; j_gene: TRBJ1-5; v_gene: TRBV29-1; CDR3aa: CSVAYGSGQPQHF; CDR3nt: TGCAGCGTTGCCTATGGGTCGGGTCAGCCCCAGCATTTT
abundance: -; d_gene: -; j_gene: TRBJ2-3; v_gene: TRBV20-1; CDR3aa: CSAYSYTQYF; CDR3nt: TGCAGTGCTTATTCGTATACGCAGTATTTT
abundance: -; d_gene: TRBD2; j_gene: TRBJ2-3; v_gene: TRBV3-1/TRBV3-2; CDR3aa: CASSQGTSGGTDTQYF; CDR3nt: TGTGCCAGCAGCCAAGGGACTAGCGGGGGGACAGATACGCAGTATTTT
abundance: -; d_gene: TRBD1; j_gene: TRBJ1-6; v_gene: TRBV4-1; CDR3aa: CASSPRGGAGNSPLHF; CDR3nt: TGCGCCAGCAGCCCTCGAGGGGGCGCGGGGAATTCACCCCTCCACTTT
abundance: once; d_gene: -; j_gene: TRBJ2-7; v_gene: TRBV10-1; CDR3aa: CANAPTGTYEQYF; CDR3nt: TGCGCCAACGCACCTACAGGAACCTACGAGCAGTACTTC